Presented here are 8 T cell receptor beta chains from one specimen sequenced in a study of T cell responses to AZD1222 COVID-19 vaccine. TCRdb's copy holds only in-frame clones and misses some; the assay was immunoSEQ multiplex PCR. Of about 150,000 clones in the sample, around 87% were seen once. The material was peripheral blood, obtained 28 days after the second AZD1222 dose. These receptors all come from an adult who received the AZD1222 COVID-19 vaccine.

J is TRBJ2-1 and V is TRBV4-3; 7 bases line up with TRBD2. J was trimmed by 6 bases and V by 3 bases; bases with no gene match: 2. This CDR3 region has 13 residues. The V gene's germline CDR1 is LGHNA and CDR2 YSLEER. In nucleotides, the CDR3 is TGCGCCAGCAGCCACCTAGCGGCCAATGAGCAGTTCTTC. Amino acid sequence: CASSHLAANEQFF.

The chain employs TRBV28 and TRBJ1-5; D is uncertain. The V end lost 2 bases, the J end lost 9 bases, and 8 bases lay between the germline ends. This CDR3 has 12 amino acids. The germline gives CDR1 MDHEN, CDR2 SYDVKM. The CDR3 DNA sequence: TGTGCCAGCAGTTTAGAGGGTGCGCCCCAGCATTTT. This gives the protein CASSLEGAPQHF.

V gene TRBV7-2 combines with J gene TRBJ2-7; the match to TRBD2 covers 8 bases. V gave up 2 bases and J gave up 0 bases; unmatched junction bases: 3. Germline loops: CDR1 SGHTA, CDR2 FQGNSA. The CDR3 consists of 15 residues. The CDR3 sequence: CASSLSGGSSYEQYF. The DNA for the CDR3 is TGTGCCAGCAGCTTATCGGGGGGGAGCTCCTACGAGCAGTACTTC.

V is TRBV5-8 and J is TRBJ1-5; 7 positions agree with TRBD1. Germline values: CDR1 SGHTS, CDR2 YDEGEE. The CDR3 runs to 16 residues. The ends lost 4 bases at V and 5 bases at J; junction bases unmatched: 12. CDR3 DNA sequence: TGTGCCAGCAGCGCGGGCGACAGGGTCGGGGATCAGCCCCAGCATTTT. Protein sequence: CASSAGDRVGDQPQHF.

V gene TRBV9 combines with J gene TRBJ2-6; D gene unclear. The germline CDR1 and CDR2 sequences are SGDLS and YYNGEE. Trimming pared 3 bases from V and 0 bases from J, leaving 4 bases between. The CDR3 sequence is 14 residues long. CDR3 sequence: CASSDGSGANVLTF. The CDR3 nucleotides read TGTGCCAGCAGCGACGGCTCTGGGGCCAACGTCCTGACTTTC.

The CDR3 DNA reads as TGTGCCAGCAGCCAGGCTCGCCCTGGCTACAATGAGCAGTTCTTC. Amino acid sequence: CASSQARPGYNEQFF. V and J are TRBV7-9 and TRBJ2-1, with D unresolved. Germline CDR1 and CDR2: SEHNR and FQNEAQ (reference sequence). This CDR3 has 15 amino acids. V was pared by 5 bases and J by 3 bases, with 14 bases between.

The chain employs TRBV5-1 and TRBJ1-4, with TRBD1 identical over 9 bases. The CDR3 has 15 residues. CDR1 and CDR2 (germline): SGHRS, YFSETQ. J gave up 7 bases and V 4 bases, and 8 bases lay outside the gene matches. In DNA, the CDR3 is TGCGCCAGCAGCAGACGACAGGGGGAAAGTGAAAAACTGTTTTTT. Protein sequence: CASSRRQGESEKLFF.

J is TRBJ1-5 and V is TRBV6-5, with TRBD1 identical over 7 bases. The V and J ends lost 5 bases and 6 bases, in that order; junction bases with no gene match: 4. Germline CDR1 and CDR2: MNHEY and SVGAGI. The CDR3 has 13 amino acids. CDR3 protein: CASSRQGAQPQHF. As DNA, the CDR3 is TGTGCCAGCAGTCGACAGGGAGCTCAGCCCCAGCATTTT.